This T cell receptor (beta chain) was retrieved from a study of graft-versus-host responses after intestinal transplantation. Produced via immunoSEQ multiplex PCR; TCRdb's table is partial and in-frame only. This table holds roughly 90,000 clones, under 95% found once. Comments on this clone: What it binds is not known.

This CDR3 has 18 amino acids. The germline V gene has CDR1 SGHNT and CDR2 YYREEE (reference sequence). Trimming cost V 4 bases and J 3 bases; bases outside gene matches: 11. The sample was unstimulated CD4+ T cells sorted from spleen or lymph node cells, taken before transplant. V gene TRBV5-4 combines with J gene TRBJ2-6; the match to TRBD1 covers 9 bases. This clonotype was obtained from a human donor who was the organ donor for an intestinal transplant. The CDR3 DNA sequence: TGTGCCAGCAGCCCCCCGGGACAGGGAATAGGTGGGGCCAACGTCCTGACTTTC. Translation: CASSPPGQGIGGANVLTF.